This T cell receptor beta chain was retrieved from a study of cytomegalovirus exposure and HLA in healthy donors. The PCR was carried out with 60 Vbeta primers and 13 Jbeta primers. Profiling relied on immunoSEQ multiplex PCR, and the TCRdb table lists in-frame clones only, not all of them. The sample has about 180,000 clones, around 77% seen once. As regards this clone: No antigen is known for it.

Study-wide results and limits: Later analysis revealed greater clonal expansion in HLA-associated TCR beta chains than in equally common others. The likely origin of a cluster of highly shared sequence variants was a sequencing artifact. Immune exposure information available was restricted to CMV serostatus.

The CDR3 runs 14 residues. Per germline, CDR1 MRHNA and CDR2 SNTAGT. V lost 4 bases and J 9 bases, leaving 13 bases between the germline ends. The chain links TRBV6-4 to TRBJ1-6, with no clear D. The sequence came from a young woman in good health and CMV-seronegative. The sequenced sample consisted of PBMCs. The CDR3 loop is CASSGEGVGSPLHF. In nucleotides, the CDR3 is TGTGCCAGCAGTGGCGAGGGCGTTGGTTCACCCCTCCACTTT.